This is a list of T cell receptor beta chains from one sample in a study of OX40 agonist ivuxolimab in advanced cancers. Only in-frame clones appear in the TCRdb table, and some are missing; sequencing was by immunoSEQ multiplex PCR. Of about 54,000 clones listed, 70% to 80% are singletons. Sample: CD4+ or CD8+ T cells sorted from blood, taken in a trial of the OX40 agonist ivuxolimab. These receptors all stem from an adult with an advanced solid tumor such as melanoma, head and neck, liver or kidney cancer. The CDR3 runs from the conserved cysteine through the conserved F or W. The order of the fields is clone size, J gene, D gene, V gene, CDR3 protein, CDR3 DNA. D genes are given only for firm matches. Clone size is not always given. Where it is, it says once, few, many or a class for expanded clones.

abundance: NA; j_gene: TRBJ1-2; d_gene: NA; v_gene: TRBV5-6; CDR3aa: CASSAGLYGYTF; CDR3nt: TGTGCCAGCAGCGCGGGACTCTATGGCTACACCTTC
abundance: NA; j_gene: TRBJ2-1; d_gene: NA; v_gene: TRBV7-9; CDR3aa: CASSPGNRVSVRVQFF; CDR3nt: TGTGCCAGCAGCCCTGGAAACAGGGTTTCTGTTAGAGTGCAGTTCTTC
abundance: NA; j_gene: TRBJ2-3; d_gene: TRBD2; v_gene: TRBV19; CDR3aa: CASSSTSGAGDTQYF; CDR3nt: TGTGCCAGTAGCTCGACTAGCGGGGCAGGGGATACGCAGTATTTT
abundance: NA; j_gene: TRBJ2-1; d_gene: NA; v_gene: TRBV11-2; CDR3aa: CASSSRRTWDEQFF; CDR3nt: TGTGCCAGCAGCTCACGCCGTACGTGGGATGAGCAGTTCTTC
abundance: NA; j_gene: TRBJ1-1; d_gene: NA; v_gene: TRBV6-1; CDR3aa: CASSERGNGAEAFF; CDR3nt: TGTGCCAGCAGTGAACGGGGGAATGGCGCTGAAGCTTTCTTT
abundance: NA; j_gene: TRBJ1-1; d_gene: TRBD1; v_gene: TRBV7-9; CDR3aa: CASSPPQGQDTEAFF; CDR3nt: TGTGCCAGCAGCCCGCCACAGGGGCAAGACACTGAAGCTTTCTTT
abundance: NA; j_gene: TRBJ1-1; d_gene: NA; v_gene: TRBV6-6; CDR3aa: CASSDTGRVRAEAFF; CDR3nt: TGTGCCAGCAGTGACACGGGCAGGGTGAGGGCTGAAGCTTTCTTT
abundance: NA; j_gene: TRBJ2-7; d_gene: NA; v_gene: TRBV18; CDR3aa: CASSYDPWAYEQYF; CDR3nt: TGTGCCAGTTCCTATGACCCCTGGGCCTACGAGCAGTACTTC
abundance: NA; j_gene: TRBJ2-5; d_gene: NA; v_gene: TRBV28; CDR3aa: CASSLTDPGSQETQYF; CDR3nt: TGTGCCAGCAGTTTAACAGACCCGGGGTCCCAAGAGACCCAGTACTTC
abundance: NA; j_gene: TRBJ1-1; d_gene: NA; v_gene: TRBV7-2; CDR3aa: CASSLAWVEAVNTEAFF; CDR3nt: TGTGCCAGCAGCTTAGCGTGGGTGGAGGCGGTGAACACTGAAGCTTTCTTT
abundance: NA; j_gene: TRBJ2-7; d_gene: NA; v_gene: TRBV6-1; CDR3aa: CASNGGRAYEQYF; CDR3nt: TGTGCCAGCAACGGTGGCAGGGCTTACGAGCAGTACTTC
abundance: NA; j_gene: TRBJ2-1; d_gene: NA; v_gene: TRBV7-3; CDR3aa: CASTNSGSYNEQFF; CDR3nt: TGTGCCAGCACCAATAGCGGCTCCTACAATGAGCAGTTCTTC
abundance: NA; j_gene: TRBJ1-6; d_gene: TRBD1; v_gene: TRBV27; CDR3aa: CASSPPRDRVGSPLHF; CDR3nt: TGTGCCAGCAGTCCTCCCAGGGACAGGGTAGGTTCACCCCTCCACTTT
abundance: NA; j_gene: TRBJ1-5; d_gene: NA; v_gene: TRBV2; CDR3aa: CASSAGQIQPQHF; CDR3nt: TGTGCCAGCAGTGCTGGGCAAATCCAGCCCCAGCATTTT
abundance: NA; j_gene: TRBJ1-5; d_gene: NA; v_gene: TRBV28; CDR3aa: CASSFLFLTGWANQPQHF; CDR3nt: TGTGCCAGCAGTTTCTTGTTTTTGACAGGATGGGCAAATCAGCCCCAGCATTTT
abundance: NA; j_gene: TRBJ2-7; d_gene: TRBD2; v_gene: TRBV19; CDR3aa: CASSIGLAGPTYEQYF; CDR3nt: TGTGCCAGTAGTATAGGACTAGCGGGGCCGACCTACGAGCAGTACTTC
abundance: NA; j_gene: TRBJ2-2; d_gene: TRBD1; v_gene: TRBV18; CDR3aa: CASSPTGTGDTAGELFF; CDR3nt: TGTGCCAGCTCACCTACCGGGACAGGGGACACTGCCGGGGAGCTGTTTTTT
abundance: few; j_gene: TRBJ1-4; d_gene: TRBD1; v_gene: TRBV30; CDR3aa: CAWMTGYNEKLFF; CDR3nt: TGTGCCTGGATGACAGGGTATAATGAAAAACTGTTTTTT
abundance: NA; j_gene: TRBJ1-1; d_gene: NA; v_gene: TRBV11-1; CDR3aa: CASSPFYTSAEAFF; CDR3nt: TGTGCCAGCAGCCCCTTTTATACTTCGGCTGAAGCTTTCTTT
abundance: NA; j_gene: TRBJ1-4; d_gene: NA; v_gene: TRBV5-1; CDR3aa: CASSWGSGLGQEKLFF; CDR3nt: TGCGCCAGCAGCTGGGGTAGTGGTCTCGGACAGGAAAAACTGTTTTTT
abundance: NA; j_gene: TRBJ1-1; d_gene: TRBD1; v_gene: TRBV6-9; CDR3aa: CASNKQGSTEAFF; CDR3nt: TGTGCCAGCAATAAACAGGGGTCCACTGAAGCTTTCTTT
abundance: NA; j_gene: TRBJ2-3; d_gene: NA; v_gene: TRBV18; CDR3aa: CATNTLASRTDTQYF; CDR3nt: TGTGCCACCAACACGCTCGCCTCGAGAACAGATACGCAGTATTTT
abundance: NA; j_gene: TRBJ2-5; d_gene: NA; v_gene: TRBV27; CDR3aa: CASSKRQFGGETQYF; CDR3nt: TGTGCCAGCAGTAAAAGACAGTTCGGTGGGGAGACCCAGTACTTC
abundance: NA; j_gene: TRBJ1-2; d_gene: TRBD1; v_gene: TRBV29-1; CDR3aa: CSVALGPGQVMDGYTF; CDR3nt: TGCAGCGTCGCGCTGGGTCCTGGACAGGTGATGGATGGCTACACCTTC
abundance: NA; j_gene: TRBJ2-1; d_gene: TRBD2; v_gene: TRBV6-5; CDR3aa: CASTGGGTIDEQFF; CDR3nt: TGTGCCAGCACCGGCGGGGGGACTATCGATGAGCAGTTCTTC
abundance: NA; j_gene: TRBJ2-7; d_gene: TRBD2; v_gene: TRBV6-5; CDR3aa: CASSRTSGTYEQYF; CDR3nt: TGTGCCAGCAGCCGGACTAGCGGTACCTACGAGCAGTACTTC
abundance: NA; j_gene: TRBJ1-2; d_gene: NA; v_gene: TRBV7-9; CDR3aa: CASSLGGGSYGYTF; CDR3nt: TGTGCCAGCAGCTTAGGGGGAGGGAGCTATGGCTACACCTTC
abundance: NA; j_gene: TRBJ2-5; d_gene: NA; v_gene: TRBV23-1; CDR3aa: CASSRWGSRSETQYF; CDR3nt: TGCGCCAGCAGTCGGTGGGGCAGTCGATCAGAGACCCAGTACTTC